These 10 T cell receptor beta chains were sequenced from one sample in a study of blood T cells in healthy people across ages. The use of a sample-barcoded 5' primer and a J-beta primer mix characterized a second PCR of about 7 to 12 cycles. TCRdb redid the calling of the 5' RACE reads with MiXCR, one entry per CDR3 protein. Counted here are over a million distinct CDR3 sequences, approximately 43% occurring once; the ten biggest clones make up over 3.5%. The material sequenced was blood. These TCRs come from a woman between 18 and 29 years old in good health.

This clonotype occurred a few times. The V and J genes are TRBV11-2 and TRBJ2-7; tentatively, D is TRBD2 (6 bases). The CDR3 runs 14 residues. Per the germline V gene, CDR1 is SGHAT and CDR2 is FQNNGV. V was shortened by 5 bases and J by 7 bases, with 18 bases between the two germline ends. CDR3 nucleotides: TGTGCCAGCAGCGTGAACGGGAGACTATTGGAGCAGTACTTC. Translation: CASSVNGRLLEQYF.

This clonotype was seen only a few times. The chain recombines TRBV12-5 with TRBJ2-7, with D unresolved. This CDR3 contains 15 residues. Trimming removed 2 bases at V and 1 base at J, with 12 bases between. CDR1 is LGHNT and CDR2 is FRNRAP in the germline V gene. CDR3 amino acids: CASGLQLSKSYEQYF. The CDR3 DNA follows: TGTGCTAGTGGTTTGCAGCTATCTAAATCCTACGAGCAGTACTTC.

This clonotype was recorded a few times. The DNA for the CDR3 is TGCAGTGCTAGGCAGGGACGGGATCAGCCCCAGCATTTT. It specifies CSARQGRDQPQHF. V and J are TRBV20-1 and TRBJ1-5, with TRBD1 as a possible D gene (5 bases). Between the trimmed V and J ends, which lost 3 bases and 5 bases, there was a span of 11 bases. This CDR3 has 13 residues. CDR1 and CDR2 from the germline V gene are DFQATT and SNEGSKA (reference sequence).

The chain recombines TRBV21-1 with TRBJ2-2; whether TRBD1, the table's D call, matches the DNA was not checked. TRBV21-1 is termed a pseudogene. This CDR3 comprises 16 residues. The DNA for the CDR3 is TGTGCCAGCAGCAAGCTTCCGGGACAGCTTTCCGGGGAGCTGTTTTTT. This sequence encodes CASSKLPGQLSGELFF.

The rearrangement joins TRBV7-2 to TRBJ1-1, with 8 bases aligning to TRBD1. The CDR3 runs to 14 residues. With V trimmed by 7 bases and J by 4 bases, 8 bases remained unmatched. Germline CDR1 SGHTA, CDR2 FQGNSA. CDR3: CASTPQGVSTEAFF. Written as DNA, the CDR3 is TGTGCCAGCACCCCACAGGGGGTAAGCACTGAAGCTTTCTTT.

There are many counts of this clonotype. This sequence joins TRBV15 and TRBJ2-5; no reliable D call. The V end lost 1 base, the J end lost 5 bases, and 8 bases lay between the germline ends. Germline V lookup: CDR1 LNHNV, CDR2 YYDKDF (reference sequence). CDR3 size: 13 residues. CDR3 sequence reads: CATSRAAAETQYF. CDR3 DNA sequence: TGTGCCACCAGCAGAGCTGCGGCGGAGACCCAGTACTTC.

This clonotype showed up just once. V gene TRBV29-1 combines with J gene TRBJ2-7, with 9 bases aligning to TRBD1. The CDR3 loop spans 15 amino acids. Germline lookup yields CDR1 SQVTM and CDR2 ANQGSEA. The trim removed 3 bases at V and 1 base at J, leaving 7 bases unmatched. CDR3 sequence reads: CSVESDGTGSYEQYF. The DNA for the CDR3 is TGCAGCGTTGAGTCCGATGGGACAGGGTCCTACGAGCAGTACTTC.

The V gene is TRBV12-3 or TRBV12-4, the J gene TRBJ2-6; D may correspond to TRBD1 or TRBD2 (5 bases each). Trimming pared 3 bases from V and 0 bases from J, leaving 12 bases between. CDR3 length equals 17 residues. This CDR3 reads CASSFGGGISGANVLTF. In DNA, the CDR3 is TGTGCCAGCAGTTTTGGGGGTGGGATCTCTGGGGCCAACGTCCTGACTTTC.

V and J are TRBV15 and TRBJ2-1; D ambiguous. Germline CDR1 and CDR2: LNHNV and YYDKDF (reference sequence). Trimming took off 7 bases at V and 0 bases at J, with 13 bases between the two ends. CDR3 length: 15 amino acids. The CDR3 is CATTPLRNSYNEQFF. The CDR3 DNA reads as TGTGCCACCACCCCTCTTCGGAACTCCTACAATGAGCAGTTCTTC.

CDR3 sequence reads: CASSYGGGAQFF. CDR3 coding DNA: TGTGCCAGCAGTTATGGGGGGGGCGCGCAGTTCTTC. The chain has TRBV6-5 and TRBJ2-1; a possible D gene is TRBD2 (7 bases). The CDR3 has 12 residues. Germline V CDR1 and CDR2: MNHEY, SVGAGI. V lost 3 bases to trimming and J lost 12 bases, with 12 bases between them.